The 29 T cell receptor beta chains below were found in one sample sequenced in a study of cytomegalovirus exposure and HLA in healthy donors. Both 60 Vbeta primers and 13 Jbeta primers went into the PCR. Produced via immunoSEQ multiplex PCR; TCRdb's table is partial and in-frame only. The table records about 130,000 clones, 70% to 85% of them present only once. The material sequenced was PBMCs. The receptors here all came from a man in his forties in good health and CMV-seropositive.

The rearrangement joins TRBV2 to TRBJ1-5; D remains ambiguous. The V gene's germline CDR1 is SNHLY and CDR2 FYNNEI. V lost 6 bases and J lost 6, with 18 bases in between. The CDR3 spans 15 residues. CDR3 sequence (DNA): TGTGCCAGCAGCGGACGGACTGGTGGTACTCAGCCCCAGCATTTT. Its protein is CASSGRTGGTQPQHF.

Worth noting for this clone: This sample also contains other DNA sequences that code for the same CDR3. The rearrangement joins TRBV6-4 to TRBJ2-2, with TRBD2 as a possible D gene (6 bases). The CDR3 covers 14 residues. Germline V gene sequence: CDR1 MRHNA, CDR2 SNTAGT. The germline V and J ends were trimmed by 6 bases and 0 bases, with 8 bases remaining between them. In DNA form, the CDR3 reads TGTGCCAGCAGACGGGAGTCGAACACCGGGGAGCTGTTTTTT. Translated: CASRRESNTGELFF.

CDR3 region: CAISQTSGIAEQYF. CDR3 bases: TGTGCCATCAGTCAGACTAGCGGAATCGCCGAGCAGTACTTC. This chain joins TRBV10-3 and TRBJ2-7; 9 nucleotides agree with TRBD2. CDR1 is ENHRY, CDR2 SYGVKD, per germline. The CDR3 contains 14 residues. J was trimmed by 6 bases and V by 5 bases; bases with no gene match: 8.

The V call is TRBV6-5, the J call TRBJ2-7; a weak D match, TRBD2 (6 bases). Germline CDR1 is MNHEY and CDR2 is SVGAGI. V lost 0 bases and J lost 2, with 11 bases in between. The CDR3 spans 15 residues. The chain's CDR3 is CASSYSPSEPYEQYF. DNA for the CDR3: TGTGCCAGCAGTTACTCACCTAGCGAGCCCTACGAGCAGTACTTC.

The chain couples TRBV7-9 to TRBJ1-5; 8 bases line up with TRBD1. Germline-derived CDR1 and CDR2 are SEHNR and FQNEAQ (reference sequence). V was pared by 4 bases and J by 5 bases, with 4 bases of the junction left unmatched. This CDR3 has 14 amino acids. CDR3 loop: CASSSTGVDQPQHF. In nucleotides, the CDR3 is TGTGCCAGCAGCTCGACAGGGGTCGATCAGCCCCAGCATTTT.

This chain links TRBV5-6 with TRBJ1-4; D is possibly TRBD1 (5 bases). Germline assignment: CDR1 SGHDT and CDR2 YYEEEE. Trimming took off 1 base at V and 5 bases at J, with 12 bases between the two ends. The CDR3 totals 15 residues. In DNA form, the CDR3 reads TGTGCCAGCAGCTTGTCTCGGGGGGGGAATGAAAAACTGTTTTTT. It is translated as CASSLSRGGNEKLFF.

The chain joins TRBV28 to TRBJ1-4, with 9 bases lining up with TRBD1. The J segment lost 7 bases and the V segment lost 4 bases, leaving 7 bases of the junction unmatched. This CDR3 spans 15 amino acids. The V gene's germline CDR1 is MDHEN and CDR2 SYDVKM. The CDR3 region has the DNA TGTGCCAGCAGTTCCCGACAGGGGGGGATTGAAAAACTGTTTTTT. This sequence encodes CASSSRQGGIEKLFF.

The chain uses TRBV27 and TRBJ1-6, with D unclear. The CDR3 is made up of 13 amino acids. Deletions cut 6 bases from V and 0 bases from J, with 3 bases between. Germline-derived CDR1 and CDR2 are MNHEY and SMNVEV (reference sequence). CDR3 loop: CASRSSYNSPLHF. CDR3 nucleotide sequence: TGTGCCAGCAGGAGCTCCTATAATTCACCCCTCCACTTT.

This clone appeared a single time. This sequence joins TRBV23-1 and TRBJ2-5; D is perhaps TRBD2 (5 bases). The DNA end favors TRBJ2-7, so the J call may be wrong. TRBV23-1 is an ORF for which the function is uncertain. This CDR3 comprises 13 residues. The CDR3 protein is CASKKDSSYEQYF. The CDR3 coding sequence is TGCGCCAGCAAAAAGGACTCATCCTACGAGCAGTACTTC.

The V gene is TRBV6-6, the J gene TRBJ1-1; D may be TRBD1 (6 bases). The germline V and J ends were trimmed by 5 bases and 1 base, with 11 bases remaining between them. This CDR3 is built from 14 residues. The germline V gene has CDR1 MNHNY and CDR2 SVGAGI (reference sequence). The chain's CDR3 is CASSAGTPNTEAFF. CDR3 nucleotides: TGTGCCAGCAGTGCCGGGACACCGAACACTGAAGCTTTCTTT.

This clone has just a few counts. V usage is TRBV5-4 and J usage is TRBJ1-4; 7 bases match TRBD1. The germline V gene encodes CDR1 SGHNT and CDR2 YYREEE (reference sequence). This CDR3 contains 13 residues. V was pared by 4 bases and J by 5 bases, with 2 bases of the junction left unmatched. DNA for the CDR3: TGTGCCAGCAGCAAGACAGGGAATGAAAAACTGTTTTTT. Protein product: CASSKTGNEKLFF. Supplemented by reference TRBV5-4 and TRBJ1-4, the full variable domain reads ETGVTQSPTHLIKTRGQQVTLRCSSQSGHNTVSWYQQALGQGPQFIFQYYREEENGRGNFPPRFSGLQFPNYSSELNVNALELDDSALYLCASSKTGNEKLFFGSGTQLSVL.

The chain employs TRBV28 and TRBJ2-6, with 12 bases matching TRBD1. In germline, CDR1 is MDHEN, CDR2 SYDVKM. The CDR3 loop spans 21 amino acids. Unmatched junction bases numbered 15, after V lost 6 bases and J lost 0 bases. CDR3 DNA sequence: TGTGCCAGCAGGGAGGGGACAGGGGGCTTGGTGAGGAGCTCTGGGGCCAACGTCCTGACTTTC. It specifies CASREGTGGLVRSSGANVLTF.

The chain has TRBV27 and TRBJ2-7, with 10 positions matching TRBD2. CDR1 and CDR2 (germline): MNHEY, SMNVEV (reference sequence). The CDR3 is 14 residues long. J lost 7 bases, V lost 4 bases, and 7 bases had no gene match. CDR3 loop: CASSSSGRAWEQYF. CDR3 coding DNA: TGTGCCAGCAGTTCCAGCGGGAGGGCCTGGGAGCAGTACTTC.

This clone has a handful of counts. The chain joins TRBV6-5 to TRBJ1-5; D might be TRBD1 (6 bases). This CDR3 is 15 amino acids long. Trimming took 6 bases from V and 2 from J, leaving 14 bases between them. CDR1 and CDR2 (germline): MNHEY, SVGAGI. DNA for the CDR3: TGTGCCAGCAGACGCACAGGGTCGGGCAATCAGCCCCAGCATTTT. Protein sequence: CASRRTGSGNQPQHF.

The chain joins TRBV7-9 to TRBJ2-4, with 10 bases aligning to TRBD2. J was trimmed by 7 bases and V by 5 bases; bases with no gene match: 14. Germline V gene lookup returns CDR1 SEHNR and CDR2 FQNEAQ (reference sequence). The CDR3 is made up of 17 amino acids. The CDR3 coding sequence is TGTGCCAGCAGCCTAGGGCTAGCGGGAGCCGGGCCCAACATTCAGTACTTC. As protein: CASSLGLAGAGPNIQYF. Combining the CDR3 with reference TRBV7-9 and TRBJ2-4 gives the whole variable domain DTGVSQNPRHKITKRGQNVTFRCDPISEHNRLYWYRQTLGQGPEFLTYFQNEAQLEKSRLLSDRFSAERPKGSFSTLEIQRTEQGDSAMYLCASSLGLAGAGPNIQYFGAGTRLSVL.

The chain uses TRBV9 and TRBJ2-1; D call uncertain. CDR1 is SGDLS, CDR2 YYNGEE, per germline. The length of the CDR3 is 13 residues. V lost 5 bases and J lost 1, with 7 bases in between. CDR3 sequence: CASSGASYNEQFF. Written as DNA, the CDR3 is TGTGCCAGCAGTGGTGCGTCCTACAATGAGCAGTTCTTC. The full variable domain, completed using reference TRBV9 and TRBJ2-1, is DSGVTQTPKHLITATGQRVTLRCSPRSGDLSVYWYQQSLDQGLQFLIQYYNGEERAKGNILERFSAQQFPDLHSELNLSSLELGDSALYFCASSGASYNEQFFGPGTRLTVL.

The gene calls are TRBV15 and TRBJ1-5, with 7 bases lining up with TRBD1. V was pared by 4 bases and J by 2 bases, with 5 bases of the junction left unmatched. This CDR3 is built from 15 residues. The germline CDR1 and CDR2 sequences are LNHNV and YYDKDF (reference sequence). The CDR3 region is CATSTRTGGNQPQHF. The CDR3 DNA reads TGTGCCACCAGCACCCGGACAGGCGGCAATCAGCCCCAGCATTTT.

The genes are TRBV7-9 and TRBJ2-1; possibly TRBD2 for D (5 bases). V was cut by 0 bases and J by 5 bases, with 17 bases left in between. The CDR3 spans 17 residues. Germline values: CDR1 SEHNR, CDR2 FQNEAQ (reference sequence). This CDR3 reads CASSLAPVGGFHNEQFF. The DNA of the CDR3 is TGTGCCAGCAGCTTAGCTCCGGTGGGCGGGTTCCACAATGAGCAGTTCTTC. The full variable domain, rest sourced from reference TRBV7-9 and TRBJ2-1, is DTGVSQNPRHKITKRGQNVTFRCDPISEHNRLYWYRQTLGQGPEFLTYFQNEAQLEKSRLLSDRFSAERPKGSFSTLEIQRTEQGDSAMYLCASSLAPVGGFHNEQFFGPGTRLTVL.

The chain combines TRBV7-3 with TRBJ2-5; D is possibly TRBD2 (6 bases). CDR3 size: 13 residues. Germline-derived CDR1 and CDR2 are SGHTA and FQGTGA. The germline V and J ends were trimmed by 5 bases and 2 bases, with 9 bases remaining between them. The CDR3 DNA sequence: TGTGCCAGCAGCGCCGGAGGGCAAGAGACCCAGTACTTC. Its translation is CASSAGGQETQYF.

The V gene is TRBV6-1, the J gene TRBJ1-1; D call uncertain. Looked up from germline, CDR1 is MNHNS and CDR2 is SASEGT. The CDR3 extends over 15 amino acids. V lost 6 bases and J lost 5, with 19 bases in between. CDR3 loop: CASRKERAGNTEAFF. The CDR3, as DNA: TGTGCCAGCAGAAAAGAGAGAGCGGGTAATACTGAAGCTTTCTTT.

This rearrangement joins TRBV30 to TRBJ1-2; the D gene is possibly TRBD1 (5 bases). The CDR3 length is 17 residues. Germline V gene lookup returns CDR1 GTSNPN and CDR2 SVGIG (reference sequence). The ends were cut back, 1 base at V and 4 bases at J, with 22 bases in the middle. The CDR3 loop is CAWSESINRQLSYGYTF. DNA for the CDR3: TGTGCCTGGAGTGAAAGCATCAATCGACAGTTGAGCTATGGCTACACCTTC.

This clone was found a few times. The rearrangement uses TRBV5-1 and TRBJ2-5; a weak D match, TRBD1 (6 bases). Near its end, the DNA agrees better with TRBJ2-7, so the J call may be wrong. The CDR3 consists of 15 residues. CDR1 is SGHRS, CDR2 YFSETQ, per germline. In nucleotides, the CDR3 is TGCGCCAGCAGCTTGGGAGGACAGACGACGAACGAGCAGTACTTC. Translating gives CASSLGGQTTNEQYF.

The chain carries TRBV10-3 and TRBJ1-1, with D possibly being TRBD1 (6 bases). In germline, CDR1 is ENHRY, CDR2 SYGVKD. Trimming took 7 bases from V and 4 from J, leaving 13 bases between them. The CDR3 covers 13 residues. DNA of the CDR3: TGTGCCATCAACCGGGAACAGGGCACTGAAGCTTTCTTT. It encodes CAINREQGTEAFF.

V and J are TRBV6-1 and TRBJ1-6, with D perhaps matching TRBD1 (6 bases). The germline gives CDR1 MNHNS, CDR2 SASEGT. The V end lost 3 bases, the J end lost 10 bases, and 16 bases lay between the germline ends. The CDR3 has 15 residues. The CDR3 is CASSEATGDWSPLHF. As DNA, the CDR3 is TGTGCCAGCAGTGAGGCGACAGGAGATTGGTCACCCCTCCACTTT.

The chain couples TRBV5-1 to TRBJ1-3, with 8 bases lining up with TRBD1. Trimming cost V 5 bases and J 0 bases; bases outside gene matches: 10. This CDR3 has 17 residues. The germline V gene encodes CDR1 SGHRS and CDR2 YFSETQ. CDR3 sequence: CASSLSGTGFSGNTIYF. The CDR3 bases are TGCGCCAGCAGTTTGTCCGGGACAGGCTTCTCTGGAAACACCATATATTTT.

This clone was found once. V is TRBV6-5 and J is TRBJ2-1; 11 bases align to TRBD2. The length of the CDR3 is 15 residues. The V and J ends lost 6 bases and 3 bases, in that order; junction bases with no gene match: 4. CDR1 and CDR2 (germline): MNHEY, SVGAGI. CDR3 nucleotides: TGTGCCAGCAGGCAGGGACTAGCGGACTACAATGAGCAGTTCTTC. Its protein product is CASRQGLADYNEQFF.

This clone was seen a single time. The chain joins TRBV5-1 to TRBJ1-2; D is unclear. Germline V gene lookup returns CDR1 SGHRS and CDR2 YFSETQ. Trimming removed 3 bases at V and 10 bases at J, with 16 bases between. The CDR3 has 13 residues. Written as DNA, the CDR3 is TGCGCCAGCAGCTCGGTCCGGGATACTGACTACACCTTC. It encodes CASSSVRDTDYTF.

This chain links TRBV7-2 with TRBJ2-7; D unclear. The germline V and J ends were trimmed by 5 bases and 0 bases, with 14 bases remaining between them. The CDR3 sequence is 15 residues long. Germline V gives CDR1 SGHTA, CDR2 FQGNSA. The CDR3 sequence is CASSPQGGVSYEQYF. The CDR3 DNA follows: TGTGCCAGCAGCCCCCAAGGCGGAGTCTCCTACGAGCAGTACTTC. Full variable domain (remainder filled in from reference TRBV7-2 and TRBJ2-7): GAGVSQSPSNKVTEKGKDVELRCDPISGHTALYWYRQSLGQGLEFLIYFQGNSAPDKSGLPSDRFSAERTGGSVSTLTIQRTQQEDSAVYLCASSPQGGVSYEQYFGPGTRLTVT.

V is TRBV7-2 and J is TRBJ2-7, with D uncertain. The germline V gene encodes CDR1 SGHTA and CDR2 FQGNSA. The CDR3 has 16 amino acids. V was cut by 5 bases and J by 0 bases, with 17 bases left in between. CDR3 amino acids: CASSPRQARASYEQYF. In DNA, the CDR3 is TGTGCCAGCAGCCCCCGTCAAGCGCGAGCCTCCTACGAGCAGTACTTC.